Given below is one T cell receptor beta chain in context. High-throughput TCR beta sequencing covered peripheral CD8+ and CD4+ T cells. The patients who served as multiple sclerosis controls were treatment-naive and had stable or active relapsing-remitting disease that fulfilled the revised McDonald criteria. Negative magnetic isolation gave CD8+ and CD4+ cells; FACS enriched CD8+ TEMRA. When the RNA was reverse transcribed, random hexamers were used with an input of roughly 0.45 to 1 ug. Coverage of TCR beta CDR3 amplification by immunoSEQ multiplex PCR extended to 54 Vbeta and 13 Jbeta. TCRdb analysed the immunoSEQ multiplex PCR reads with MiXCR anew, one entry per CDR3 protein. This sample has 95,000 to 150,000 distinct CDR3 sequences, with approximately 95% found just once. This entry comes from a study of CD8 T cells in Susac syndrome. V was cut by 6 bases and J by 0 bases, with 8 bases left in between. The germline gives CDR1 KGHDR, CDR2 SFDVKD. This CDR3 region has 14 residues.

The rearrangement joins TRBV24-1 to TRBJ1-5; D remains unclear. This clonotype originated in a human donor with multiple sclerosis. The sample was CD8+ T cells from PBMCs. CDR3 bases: TGTGCCACCAGTAGAGGACTTAGCAATCAGCCCCAGCATTTT. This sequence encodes CATSRGLSNQPQHF.